The present T cell receptor (beta chain) was sequenced within a study of shared T cell receptors in the human thymus. Using immunoSEQ multiplex PCR, the repertoire was profiled, and TCRdb retains in-frame clones only, with some absent. Here the sample spans hundreds of thousands of clones, around 85% being singletons. V dropped 3 bases and J dropped 4 bases, with 21 bases sitting between them. In germline, CDR1 is SGHNT, CDR2 YYREEE (reference sequence). The CDR3 spans 17 residues. The sample was also reused in another study, on human thymus T cells. Per that study: Seemingly biased V and J gene usage marked thymic and blood repertoires.

Sequencing used thymocytes. This chain links TRBV5-4 with TRBJ2-3, with D perhaps TRBD2 (6 bases). The source of this sequence is a girl in the first two years of life with a congenital heart defect. CDR3 nucleotide sequence: TGTGCCAGCAGCTCACCCCCTGGGGGGAAGTGTTCAGATACGCAGTATTTT. Translating it yields CASSSPPGGKCSDTQYF.